This T cell receptor beta chain was sequenced for a study of identical twins (dated by TCRdb to about 2016). About the study as a whole: TCR alpha and beta repertoires from monozygotic twins, unrelated adults of various ages and cord blood were deep-sequenced to test whether fetal clonotypes persist. Replicate twin experiments were performed at different times using different library preparation protocols to rule out contamination. Study-wide conclusions, independent of this receptor: Excess twin sharing in beta out-of-frame sequences was weaker because fewer shared sequences lowered the signal-to-noise ratio. Compared with coincidental sharing between unrelated individuals, out-of-frame TCR alpha sequences shared between twins had an excess of sequences with low generation probability. Zero-insertion analyses could be partly confounded by invariant T cells such as MAIT and iNKT, though diverse VJ usage argued against such confounding for most clonotypes. Fewer insertions were carried by abundant cord blood beta clonotypes, a similar but weaker trend appeared in young adult naive repertoires, and no such trend appeared in memory repertoires. In monozygotic twins, recombination models systematically underestimated out-of-frame TCR alpha sharing, but the models matched the sharing seen between unrelated individuals. Because the same donors could not be followed over many years, conclusions were based on cross-sectional statistical analysis.

Libraries were made using 5' RACE. The listed sequencing device is Illumina HiSeq 2000. A universal primer binding site was added through template switching, and the final cDNA carried a unique molecular identifier so that TCR cDNA molecules could be counted accurately. Specific primers in the conserved constant-segment region were used to synthesize first-strand cDNA for the TCR alpha and beta chains. Each cDNA library was double barcoded, with a SMART-Mk sample barcode plus Illumina barcodes, to control for contamination. Two successive PCR steps introduced TruSeq adapter sequences along with Illumina sample barcodes. The Illumina HiSeq platform was used with custom primers to sequence TCR alpha and beta cDNA libraries. In the source study's methods: MiGEC was used to process raw reads and extract unique molecular identifiers, and MiXCR was used to find CDR3 positions. Recombination models were inferred per individual with the repgenHMM and IGoR tools using an EM algorithm. Shared clonotypes were analyzed with the tcR package in R, and sharing was normalized by the product of cloneset sizes. Out-of-frame nonproductive sequences were analyzed to study raw recombination free of thymic and clonal selection effects. The raw public reads went through TCRdb reprocessing: fastp at Q25, MiXCR clone calling, in-frame beta chains kept. Rows are unified per CDR3 protein, each entry keeping the most common DNA and genes. TCRdb assigned the V and J calls; the authors' analysis was not used. The sample data list approximately 890,000 distinct CDR3 sequences, and 12% of these were observed just once. The ten largest account for about 1.5% of the sample.

This clonotype was observed a few times. The target of this receptor is not known. No qualities accompany the bases; no much larger clone lies one base away. Every donor was a healthy Caucasian. Three pairs of female monozygotic twins, all aged roughly 18 to 30 years, made up the twin cohort. RNA for TCR libraries was isolated from peripheral blood mononuclear cells. These sequences were also reported in another study, on yellow fever vaccine responses in identical twins. The second publication reports: The T cell response to vaccination in identical twins was reported by the authors to appear partly convergent and partly personalized. In the study, vaccine-responding T cell clones were precisely tracked in identical twins.

Sequenced: PBMCs. This clonotype was sampled from a woman aged 18-30 years in good health.

In nucleotides, the sequence is TGCGCCAGCAGCGTTGAGGGAGGACGGGATGAAGCTTTCTTT. This translates into CASSVEGGRDEAFF. The chain links TRBV5-1 with TRBJ1-1; there is no confident call for the D gene. Taken from cysteine to phenylalanine, the CDR3 has 14 residues. Just CDR3 DNA is preserved here, 42 bases in frame from base 1. CDR1 and CDR2 are drawn from the germline V gene: SGHRS, YFSETQ. The V and J ends are trimmed by 4 bases and 7 bases, leaving 17 bases between them.